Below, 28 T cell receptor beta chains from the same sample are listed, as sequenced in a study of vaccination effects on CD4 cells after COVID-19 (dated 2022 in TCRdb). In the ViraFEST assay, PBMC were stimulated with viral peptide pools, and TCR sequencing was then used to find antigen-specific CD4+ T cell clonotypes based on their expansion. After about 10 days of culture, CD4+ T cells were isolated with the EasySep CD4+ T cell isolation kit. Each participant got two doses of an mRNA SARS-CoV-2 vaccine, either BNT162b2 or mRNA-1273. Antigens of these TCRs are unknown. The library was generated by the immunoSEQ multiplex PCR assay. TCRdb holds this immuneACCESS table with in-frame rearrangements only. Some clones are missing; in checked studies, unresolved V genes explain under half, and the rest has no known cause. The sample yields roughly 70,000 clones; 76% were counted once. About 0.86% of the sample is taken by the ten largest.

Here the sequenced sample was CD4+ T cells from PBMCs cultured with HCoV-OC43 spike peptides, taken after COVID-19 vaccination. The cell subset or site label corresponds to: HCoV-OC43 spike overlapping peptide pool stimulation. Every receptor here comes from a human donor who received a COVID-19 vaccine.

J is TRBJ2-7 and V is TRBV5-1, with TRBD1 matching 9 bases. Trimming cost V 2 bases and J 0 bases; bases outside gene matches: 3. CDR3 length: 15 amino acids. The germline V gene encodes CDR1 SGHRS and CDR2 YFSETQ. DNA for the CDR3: TGCGCCAGCAGCTTAGGGACAGGGACCTCCTACGAGCAGTACGTC. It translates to CASSLGTGTSYEQYV.

The CDR3 DNA sequence: TGTGCCAGCAGCAGGACCCGGGAAGTCCAAGAGACCCAGTACTTC. Translated: CASSRTREVQETQYF. The rearrangement joins TRBV6-5 to TRBJ2-5; tentative D call: TRBD2 (5 bases). Looked up from germline, CDR1 is MNHEY and CDR2 is SVGAGI. This CDR3 has 15 residues. V shed 6 bases and J shed 1 base, with 15 bases lying between them.

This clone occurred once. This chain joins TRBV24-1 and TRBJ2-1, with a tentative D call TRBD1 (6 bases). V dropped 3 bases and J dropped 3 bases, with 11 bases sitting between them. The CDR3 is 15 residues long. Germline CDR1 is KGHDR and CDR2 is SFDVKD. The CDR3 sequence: CATSDPRTVYNEQFF. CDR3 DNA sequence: TGTGCCACCAGTGATCCAAGGACAGTCTACAATGAGCAGTTCTTC.

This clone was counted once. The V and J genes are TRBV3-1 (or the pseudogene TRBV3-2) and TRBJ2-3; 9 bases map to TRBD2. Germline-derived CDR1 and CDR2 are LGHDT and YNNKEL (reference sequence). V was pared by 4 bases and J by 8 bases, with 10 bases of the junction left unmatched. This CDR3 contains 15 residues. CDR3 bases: TGTGCCAGCAGCCGTAGCGGGGGCCCCGCGGGTACGCAGTATTTT. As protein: CASSRSGGPAGTQYF.

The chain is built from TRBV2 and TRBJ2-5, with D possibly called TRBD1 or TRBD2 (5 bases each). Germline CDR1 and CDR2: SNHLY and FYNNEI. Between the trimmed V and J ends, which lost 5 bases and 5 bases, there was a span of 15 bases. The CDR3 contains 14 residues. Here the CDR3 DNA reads TGTGCCAGCAGTAAATCCCGAGGGGAGGAGACCCAGTACTTC. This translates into CASSKSRGEETQYF.

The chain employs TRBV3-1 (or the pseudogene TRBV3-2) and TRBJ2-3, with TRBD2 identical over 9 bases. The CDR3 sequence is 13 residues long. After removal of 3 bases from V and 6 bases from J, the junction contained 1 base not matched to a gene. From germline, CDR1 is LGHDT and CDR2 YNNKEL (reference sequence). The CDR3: CASSHLAGDTQYF. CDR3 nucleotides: TGTGCCAGCAGCCATCTAGCGGGGGATACGCAGTATTTT.

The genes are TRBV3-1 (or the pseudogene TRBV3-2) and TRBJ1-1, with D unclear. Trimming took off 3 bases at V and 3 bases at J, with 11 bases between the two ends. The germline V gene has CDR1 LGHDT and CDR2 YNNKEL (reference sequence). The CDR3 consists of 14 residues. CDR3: CASSHLGGDTEAFF. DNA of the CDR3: TGTGCCAGCAGCCATCTCGGAGGAGACACTGAAGCTTTCTTT.

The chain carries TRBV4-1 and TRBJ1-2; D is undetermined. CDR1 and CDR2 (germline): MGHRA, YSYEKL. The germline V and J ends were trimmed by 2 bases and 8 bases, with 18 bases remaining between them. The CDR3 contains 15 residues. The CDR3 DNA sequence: TGCGCCAGCAGCCAATCCCCACCGGGAGGCACGGGCTACACCTTC. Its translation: CASSQSPPGGTGYTF.

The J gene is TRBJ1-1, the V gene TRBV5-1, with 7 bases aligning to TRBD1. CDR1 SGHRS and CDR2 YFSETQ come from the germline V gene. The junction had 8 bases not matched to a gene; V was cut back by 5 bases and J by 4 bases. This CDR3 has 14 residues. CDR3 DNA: TGCGCCAGCAGTTCGGACAGGTTTGGCACTGAAGCTTTCTTT. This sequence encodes CASSSDRFGTEAFF.

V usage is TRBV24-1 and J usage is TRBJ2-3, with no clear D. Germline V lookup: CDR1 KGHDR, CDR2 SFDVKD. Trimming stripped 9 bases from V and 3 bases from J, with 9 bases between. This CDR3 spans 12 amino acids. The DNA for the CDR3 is TGTGCCACCGCCCAGCGTACAGATACGCAGTATTTT. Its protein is CATAQRTDTQYF.

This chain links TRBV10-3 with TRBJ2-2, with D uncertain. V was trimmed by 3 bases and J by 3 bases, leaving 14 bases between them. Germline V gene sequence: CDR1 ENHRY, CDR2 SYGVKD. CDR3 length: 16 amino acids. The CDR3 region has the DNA TGTGCCATCAGTGACGGGCGCCTGGCGGACACCGGGGAGCTGTTTTTT. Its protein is CAISDGRLADTGELFF.

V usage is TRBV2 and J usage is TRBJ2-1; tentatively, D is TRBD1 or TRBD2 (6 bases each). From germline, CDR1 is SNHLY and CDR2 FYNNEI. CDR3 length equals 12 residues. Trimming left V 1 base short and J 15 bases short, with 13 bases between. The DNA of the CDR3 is TGTGCCAGCAGTGAAGGTTTGGGGGGCAGGTTCTTC. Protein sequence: CASSEGLGGRFF.

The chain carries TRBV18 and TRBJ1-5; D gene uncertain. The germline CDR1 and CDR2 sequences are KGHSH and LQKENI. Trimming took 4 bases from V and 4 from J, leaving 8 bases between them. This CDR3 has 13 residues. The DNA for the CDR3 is TGTGCCAGCTCACTCGGCCAAAATCAGCCCCAGCATTTT. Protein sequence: CASSLGQNQPQHF.

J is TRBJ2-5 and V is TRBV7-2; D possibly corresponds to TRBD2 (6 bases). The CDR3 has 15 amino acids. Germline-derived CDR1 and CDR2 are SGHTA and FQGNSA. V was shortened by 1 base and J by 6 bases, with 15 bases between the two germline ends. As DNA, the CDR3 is TGTGCCAGCAGCTTAGTGACGGAGGGTGGACAGACCCAGTACTTC. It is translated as CASSLVTEGGQTQYF.

CDR3 nucleotides: TGTGCCACCAGTGACCGGGGGACAACAGCGTACAATGAGCAGTTCTTC. Its protein product is CATSDRGTTAYNEQFF. The chain links TRBV24-1 to TRBJ2-1; D may correspond to TRBD1 or TRBD2 (6 bases each). Germline V gene sequence: CDR1 KGHDR, CDR2 SFDVKD. The germline V and J ends were trimmed by 4 bases and 4 bases, with 16 bases remaining between them. The CDR3 has 16 amino acids.

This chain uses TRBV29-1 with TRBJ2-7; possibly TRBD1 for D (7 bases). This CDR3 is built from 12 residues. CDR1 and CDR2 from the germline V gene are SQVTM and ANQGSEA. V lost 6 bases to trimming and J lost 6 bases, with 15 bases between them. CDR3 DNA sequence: TGCAGCGTACAAAACCAGGGGGGCGAGCAGTACGTC. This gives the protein CSVQNQGGEQYV.

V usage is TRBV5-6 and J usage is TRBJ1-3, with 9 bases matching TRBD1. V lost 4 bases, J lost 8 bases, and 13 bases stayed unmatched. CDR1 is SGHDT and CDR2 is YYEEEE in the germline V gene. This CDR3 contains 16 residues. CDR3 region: CASSARDRALGDTIYF. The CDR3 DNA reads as TGTGCCAGCAGCGCCCGGGACAGGGCCTTAGGAGACACCATATATTTT.

This chain's CDR3 is CASSGPPDRGLVWNQPQHF. CDR3 coding DNA: TGTGCCAGTAGTGGCCCTCCGGACAGGGGGCTGGTTTGGAATCAGCCCCAGCATTTT. This chain connects TRBV19 to TRBJ1-5; 11 nucleotides line up with TRBD1. In germline, CDR1 is LNHDA, CDR2 SQIVND (reference sequence). The CDR3 is made up of 19 amino acids. V lost 5 bases to trimming and J lost 4 bases; unmatched junction nucleotides: 16. The full variable domain, with the rest looked up from reference TRBV19 and TRBJ1-5, is DGGITQSPKYLFRKEGQNVTLSCEQNLNHDAMYWYRQDPGQGLRLIYYSQIVNDFQKGDIAEGYSVSREKKESFPLTVTSAQKNPTAFYLCASSGPPDRGLVWNQPQHFGDGTRLSIL.

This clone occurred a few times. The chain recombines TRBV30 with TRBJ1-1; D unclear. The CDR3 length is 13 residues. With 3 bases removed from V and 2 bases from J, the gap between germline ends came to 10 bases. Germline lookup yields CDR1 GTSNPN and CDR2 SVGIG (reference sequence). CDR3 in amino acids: CAWSKQVNTEAFF. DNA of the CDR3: TGTGCCTGGAGCAAGCAGGTCAACACTGAAGCTTTCTTT.

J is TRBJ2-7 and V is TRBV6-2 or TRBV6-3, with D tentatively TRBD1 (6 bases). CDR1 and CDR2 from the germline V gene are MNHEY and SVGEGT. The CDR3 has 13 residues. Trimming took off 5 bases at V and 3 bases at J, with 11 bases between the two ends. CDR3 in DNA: TGTGCCAGCAGTCGTGGGGGCGGCTACGAGCAGTACGTC. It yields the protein CASSRGGGYEQYV.

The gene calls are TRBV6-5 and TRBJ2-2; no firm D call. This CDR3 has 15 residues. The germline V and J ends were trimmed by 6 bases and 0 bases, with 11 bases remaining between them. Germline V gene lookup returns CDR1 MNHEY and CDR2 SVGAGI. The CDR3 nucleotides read TGTGCCAGCAGGGCGCCGGGTACGAACACCGGGGAGCTGTTTTTT. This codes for CASRAPGTNTGELFF.

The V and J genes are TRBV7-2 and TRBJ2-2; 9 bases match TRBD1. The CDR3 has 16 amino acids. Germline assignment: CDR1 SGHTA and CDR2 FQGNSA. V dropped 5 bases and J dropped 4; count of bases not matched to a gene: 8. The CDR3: CASSHRQGVVTGELFF. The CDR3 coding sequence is TGTGCCAGCAGCCACCGACAGGGGGTCGTCACCGGGGAGCTGTTTTTT.

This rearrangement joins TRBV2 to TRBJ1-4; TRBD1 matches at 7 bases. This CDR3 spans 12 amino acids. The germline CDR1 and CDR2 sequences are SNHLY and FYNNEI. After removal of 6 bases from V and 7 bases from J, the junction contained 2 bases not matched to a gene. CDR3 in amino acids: CASRTGPEKLFF. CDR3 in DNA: TGTGCCAGCAGGACAGGGCCTGAAAAACTGTTTTTT.

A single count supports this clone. This CDR3 reads CASSLDGPGNTIYF. Written as DNA, the CDR3 is TGTGCCAGCAGCTTAGATGGACCAGGAAACACCATATATTTT. The V gene is TRBV11-2, the J gene TRBJ1-3; D gene unclear. CDR3 length: 14 amino acids. V was cut by 0 bases and J by 4 bases, with 7 bases left in between. Germline CDR1 is SGHAT and CDR2 is FQNNGV.

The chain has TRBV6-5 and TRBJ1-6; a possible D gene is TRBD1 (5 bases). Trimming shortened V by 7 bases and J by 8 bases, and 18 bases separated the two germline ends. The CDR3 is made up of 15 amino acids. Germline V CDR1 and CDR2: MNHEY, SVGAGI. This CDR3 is CASILVGGLDSPLHF. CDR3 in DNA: TGTGCCAGCATCCTTGTGGGGGGATTAGATTCACCCCTCCACTTT.

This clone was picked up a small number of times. The CDR3 bases are TGTGCCAGCAGCTTCCCGGGACAGGGGGCTAAATGGGAGACCCAGTACTTC. Translating it yields CASSFPGQGAKWETQYF. This sequence joins TRBV5-4 and TRBJ2-5, with 12 bases that match TRBD1. Germline assignment: CDR1 SGHNT and CDR2 YYREEE (reference sequence). Trimming removed 2 bases from V and 5 bases from J; junction bases left unmatched: 10. CDR3 length: 17 amino acids.

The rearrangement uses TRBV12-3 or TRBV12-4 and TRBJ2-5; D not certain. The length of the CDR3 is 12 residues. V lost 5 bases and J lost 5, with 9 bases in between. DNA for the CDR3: TGTGCCAGCAGTCCCGCTGCGGAGACCCAGTACTTC. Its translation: CASSPAAETQYF.

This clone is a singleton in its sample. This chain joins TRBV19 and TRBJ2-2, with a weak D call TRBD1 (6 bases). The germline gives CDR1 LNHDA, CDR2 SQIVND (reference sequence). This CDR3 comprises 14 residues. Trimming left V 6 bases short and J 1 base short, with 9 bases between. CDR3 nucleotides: TGTGCCAGTAGGCAGACAGGGAACACCGGGGAGCTGTTTTTT. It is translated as CASRQTGNTGELFF.